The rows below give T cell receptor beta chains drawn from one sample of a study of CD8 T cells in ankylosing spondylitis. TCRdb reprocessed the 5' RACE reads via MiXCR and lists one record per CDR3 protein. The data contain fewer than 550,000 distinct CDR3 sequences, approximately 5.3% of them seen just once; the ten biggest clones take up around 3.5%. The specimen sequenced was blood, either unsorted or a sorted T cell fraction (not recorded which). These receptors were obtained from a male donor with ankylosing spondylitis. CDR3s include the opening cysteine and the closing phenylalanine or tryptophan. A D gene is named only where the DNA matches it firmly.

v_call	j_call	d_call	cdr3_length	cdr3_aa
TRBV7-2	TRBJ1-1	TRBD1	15	CASSSYRGMNTEAFF
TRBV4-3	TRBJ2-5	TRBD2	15	CASSQGRGGFETQYF
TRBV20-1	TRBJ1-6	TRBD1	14	CSQTGASYNSPLHF
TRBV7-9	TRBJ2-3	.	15	CASTYRWGKTDTQYF
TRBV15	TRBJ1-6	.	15	CATSLTQPGESPLHF
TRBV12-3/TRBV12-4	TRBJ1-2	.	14	CASSLTGPNYGYTF
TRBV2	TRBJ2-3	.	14	CASTASSSTDTQYF
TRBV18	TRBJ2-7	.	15	CASSTARDATYEQYF
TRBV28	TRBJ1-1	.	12	CASRRHGTEAFF
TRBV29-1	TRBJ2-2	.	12	CSVTTNTGELFF
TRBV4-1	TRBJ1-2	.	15	CASSQDRGMYYGYTF
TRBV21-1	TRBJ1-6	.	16	CASRIPHRNRLPPLHF
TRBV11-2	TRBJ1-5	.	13	CASSFGREQPQHF
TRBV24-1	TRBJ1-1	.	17	CATSDSRRLQGNTEAFF
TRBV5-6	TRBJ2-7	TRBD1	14	CASSLGQGIDEQYF
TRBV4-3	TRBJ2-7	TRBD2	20	CASSQGALGLAGPDSYEQYF
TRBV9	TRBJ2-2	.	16	CASSVVGGTNTGELFF
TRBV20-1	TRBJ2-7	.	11	CSAPGLSEQYF
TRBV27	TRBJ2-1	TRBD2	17	CASSLLSGVGPYNEQFF
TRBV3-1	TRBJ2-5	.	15	CASSPAVGQQETQYF
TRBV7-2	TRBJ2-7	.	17	CASSPPLQLANPYEQYF
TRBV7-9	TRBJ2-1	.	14	CASSLARAYNEQFF
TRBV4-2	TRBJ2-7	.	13	CASSHGRFDEQYF
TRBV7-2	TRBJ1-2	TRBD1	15	CASSFAGTGDYGYTF
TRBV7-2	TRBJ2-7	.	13	CASSSQTGYEQYF
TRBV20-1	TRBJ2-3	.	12	CSAELGTDTQYF
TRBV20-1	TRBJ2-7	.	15	CSARGLGGQAYEQYF
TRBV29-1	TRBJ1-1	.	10	CSVDGAIAFF
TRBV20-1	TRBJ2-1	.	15	CSVSRLTLGSYEQFF
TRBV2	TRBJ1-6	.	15	CASNPMTRVDGPLHF
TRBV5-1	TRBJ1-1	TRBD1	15	CASSSAGTGTTEAFF
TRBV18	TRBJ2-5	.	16	CASSPMSPEGQETQYF
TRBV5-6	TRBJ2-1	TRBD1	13	CASSTGTGGRQFF
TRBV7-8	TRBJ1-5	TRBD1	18	CASSPSFAGTGGNQPQHF
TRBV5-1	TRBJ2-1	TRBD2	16	CASSGTSGLVRNEQFF
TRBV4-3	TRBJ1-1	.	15	CASSQVRTWDTEAFF
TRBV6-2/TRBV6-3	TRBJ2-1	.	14	CASSLQWSYNEQFF